The rows below give T cell receptor beta chains drawn from one sample of a study of blood T cell repertoires in COVID-19. The repertoire was sequenced with immunoSEQ multiplex PCR; TCRdb's copy has only in-frame clones and lacks some. Found here are around 130,000 clones, more than 80% of them singletons; the top ten hold 4.3%. The sequenced material came from peripheral blood. All receptors derive from a human donor in a cohort sampled during active COVID-19. Both conserved end residues are part of each CDR3.

j_gene	v_gene	CDR3aa
TRBJ1-2	TRBV29-1	CSVDRGDYGYTF
TRBJ2-1	TRBV30	CAWSDPGTGYNEQFF
TRBJ2-5	TRBV6-5	CASSLSGGAQETQYF
TRBJ1-2	TRBV3-1/TRBV3-2	CASSQSRGPYGYTF
TRBJ2-2	TRBV6-2/TRBV6-3	CASSYSTGGTSPSGELFF
TRBJ1-2	TRBV12-5	CASGTPPRTQGLTF
TRBJ1-1	TRBV28	CASSTGGPGEAFF
TRBJ2-1	TRBV7-9	CASSLGQGGNEQFF
TRBJ2-2	TRBV20-1	CSASQSNTGELFF
TRBJ1-2	TRBV10-3	CAISGDSNYGYTF
TRBJ1-2	TRBV6-2/TRBV6-3	CASSYSAGVGTGGDYGYTF
TRBJ1-1	TRBV5-6	CASSLYQGDTEAFF
TRBJ2-1	TRBV5-6	CASNQGRLAGQQFF
TRBJ1-6	TRBV28	CASSLPGNSPLHF
TRBJ2-5	TRBV2	CASSSFAAQYF
TRBJ2-2	TRBV2	CASSRGNTGELFF
TRBJ2-2	TRBV6-4	CASSPGQGNTGELFF
TRBJ1-5	TRBV19	CASSIGGVINQPQHF
TRBJ1-2	TRBV28	CASSSPGGFHGYTF
TRBJ1-2	TRBV4-3	CASSQDTASNYGYTF
TRBJ1-5	TRBV6-5	CASSHAGRQPQHF
TRBJ2-1	TRBV9	CASSPRGISYNEQFF
TRBJ2-1	TRBV7-3	CASSLGIRNNEQFF
TRBJ2-5	TRBV2	CASRASGTQYF
TRBJ2-3	TRBV7-2	CASSIPSDTQYF
TRBJ1-1	TRBV5-1	CASSLEQGPAEAFF
TRBJ1-2	TRBV4-1	CASSPAGTGGNGYTF
TRBJ2-1	TRBV3-1/TRBV3-2	CASSRTSRGEQFF
TRBJ2-1	TRBV2	CASSDAEQDNEQFF
TRBJ2-1	TRBV11-3	CASSLGLAGTSYNEQFF
TRBJ1-4	TRBV9	CASSPTDSTNEKLFF
TRBJ2-5	TRBV21-1	CASSKRTSGRHF
TRBJ1-1	TRBV15	CATSPGQAATEAFF
TRBJ2-2	TRBV5-4	CASSFRGGELFF
TRBJ1-1	TRBV24-1	CATSDLKGRDFINDSEAFF
TRBJ2-1	TRBV11-3	CASSLLSGVNEQFF
TRBJ1-6	TRBV30	CAWEPGTAVKPLHF
TRBJ2-6	TRBV7-8	CASSSLGLLGSGANVLTF
TRBJ2-1	TRBV3-1/TRBV3-2	CASSQPTLRGPYNEQFF
TRBJ1-1	TRBV7-2	CASIPTGRAQAFF